Listed below are T cell receptor beta chains from one sample, sequenced in a study of lymphopenia after photon versus proton radiotherapy. The protocol was immunoSEQ multiplex PCR, while the TCRdb copy is restricted to in-frame clones and leaves out a portion. The sample has tens of thousands of clones; approximately 89% are singletons. Sequences were derived from peripheral blood, sampled from a patient treated with proton-based radiotherapy. These receptors were obtained from a woman in her 70s with pancreatic cancer. Some clones in this sample may be carry-over from other donors' samples. The CDR3 runs from the conserved cysteine through the conserved F or W. Fields, in order: V gene, D gene, J gene, clone size, CDR3 protein, CDR3 DNA. A D gene is named only where the DNA matches it firmly. The size field is filled for only some rows; it gives once, few, many or a size class.

TRBV27	TRBD2	TRBJ2-3	NA	CASSARRGGSMRADTQYF	TGTGCCAGCAGTGCCCGGAGAGGCGGGAGTATGCGCGCAGATACGCAGTATTTT
TRBV10-3	NA	TRBJ2-1	NA	CAIAGPRNEQFF	TGTGCCATCGCGGGCCCTAGGAATGAGCAGTTCTTC
TRBV2	NA	TRBJ1-1	NA	CASSDWGRTEAFF	TGTGCCAGCAGTGATTGGGGCCGGACTGAAGCTTTCTTT
TRBV14	NA	TRBJ1-5	NA	CASSSSWDQPQHF	TGTGCCAGCAGTTCCTCTTGGGATCAGCCCCAGCATTTT
TRBV5-1	TRBD1	TRBJ2-1	NA	CASSPGQGKYNEQFF	TGCGCCAGCAGCCCGGGACAGGGTAAGTACAATGAGCAGTTCTTC
TRBV7-7	NA	TRBJ2-2	NA	CASSSDRNTGELFF	TGTGCTAGCAGCTCCGACAGGAACACCGGGGAGCTGTTTTTT
TRBV29-1	NA	TRBJ2-1	NA	CSASPTGANEQFF	TGCAGCGCATCCCCCACCGGAGCGAATGAGCAGTTCTTC
TRBV7-2	NA	TRBJ1-5	NA	CASSLSSDSSNQPQHF	TGTGCCAGCAGCTTATCCAGCGACAGTAGCAATCAGCCCCAGCATTTT
TRBV7-2	TRBD1	TRBJ1-1	NA	CASSLVVVGQGVEAFF	TGTGCCAGCAGCTTAGTTGTAGTCGGACAGGGGGTTGAAGCTTTCTTT
TRBV7-8	NA	TRBJ2-2	NA	CASSPPSLSSAGELFF	TGTGCCAGCAGCCCCCCCTCTTTGAGCTCGGCCGGGGAGCTGTTTTTT
TRBV5-4	TRBD1	TRBJ1-2	NA	CASSFGTGLANYGYTF	TGTGCCAGCAGCTTCGGGACAGGGTTAGCTAACTATGGCTACACCTTC
TRBV7-2	NA	TRBJ2-5	once	CASSSSRYQETQYF	TGTGCCAGCAGCTCATCTAGGTACCAAGAGACCCAGTACTTC
TRBV5-1	NA	TRBJ1-6	NA	CASSLGTDNSPLHF	TGCGCCAGTTCACTCGGGACCGATAATTCACCCCTCCACTTT
TRBV6-5	NA	TRBJ2-1	NA	CASSYDLTTIYNEQFF	TGTGCCAGCAGTTACGACCTGACTACGATCTACAATGAGCAGTTCTTC
TRBV2	TRBD2	TRBJ2-7	NA	CASRGLAGSYEQYF	TGTGCCAGCAGAGGACTAGCGGGGAGCTACGAGCAGTACTTC
TRBV7-6	TRBD1	TRBJ1-2	once	CASSLGQGSFNYGYTF	TGTGCCAGCAGCTTAGGACAGGGGAGCTTCAACTATGGCTACACCTTC
TRBV28	NA	TRBJ1-1	NA	CASNPRGGNTEAFF	TGTGCCAGCAATCCTCGGGGCGGGAACACTGAAGCTTTCTTT
TRBV19	TRBD2	TRBJ2-7	NA	CASSMSGRSSYEQYF	TGTGCCAGTAGTATGAGCGGGAGGAGCTCCTACGAGCAGTACTTC
TRBV6-1	TRBD2	TRBJ2-5	NA	CASRGTSGQETQYF	TGTGCCAGCAGGGGGACTAGCGGCCAAGAGACCCAGTACTTC
TRBV18	NA	TRBJ1-1	NA	CASSPTVTEAFF	TGTGCCAGCTCACCAACGGTTACTGAAGCTTTCTTT
TRBV18	NA	TRBJ1-1	NA	CASSPLQVTEATEAFF	TGTGCCAGCTCACCACTCCAGGTTACGGAGGCCACTGAAGCTTTCTTT
TRBV5-1	TRBD1	TRBJ1-4	once	CASSLGQGSSEKLFF	TGCGCCAGCAGCTTGGGACAGGGGTCGAGTGAAAAACTGTTTTTT
TRBV29-1	TRBD2	TRBJ2-5	NA	CSVQREREIGETQYF	TGCAGCGTCCAAAGGGAGCGGGAGATCGGAGAGACCCAGTACTTC
TRBV6-5	TRBD1	TRBJ1-4	NA	CASRDRETREKLFF	TGTGCCAGCAGGGACAGGGAGACTAGGGAAAAACTGTTTTTT
TRBV14	TRBD2	TRBJ2-7	NA	CASSQGSRTSCSF	TGTGCCAGCAGCCAGGGAAGCCGGACTAGCTGTAGCTTC
TRBV23-1	NA	TRBJ1-5	NA	CASSQFRGDSQPQHF	TGCGCCAGCAGTCAATTCCGGGGTGACAGCCAGCCCCAGCATTTT
TRBV2	NA	TRBJ2-1	NA	CASSVSRDPRANEQFF	TGTGCCAGCAGTGTGTCGCGGGACCCAAGGGCCAATGAGCAGTTCTTC
TRBV12-5	NA	TRBJ2-2	once	CASGTGVDTGELFF	TGTGCTAGTGGTACAGGAGTAGACACCGGGGAGCTGTTTTTT
TRBV30	NA	TRBJ2-3	NA	CAWSRILGTDTQYF	TGTGCCTGGAGTAGGATACTTGGCACAGATACGCAGTATTTT
TRBV7-7	NA	TRBJ2-1	NA	CASSLGSLLGNEQFF	TGTGCTAGCAGCTTAGGCAGCCTGTTGGGCAATGAGCAGTTCTTC
TRBV4-1	TRBD1	TRBJ2-1	NA	CASSQVPGQGSIPSSYNEQFF	TGCGCCAGCAGCCAGGTCCCGGGACAGGGATCAATCCCGTCCTCATACAATGAGCAGTTCTTC
TRBV5-1	NA	TRBJ1-2	NA	CASTELGGGTKSGYTF	TGCGCCAGCACCGAACTTGGTGGCGGGACGAAGTCGGGCTACACCTTC
TRBV29-1	NA	TRBJ1-1	NA	CSASQGSAEAFF	TGCAGCGCCTCTCAGGGAAGTGCTGAAGCTTTCTTT
TRBV9	NA	TRBJ2-1	NA	CASRETGGTYNEQFF	TGTGCCAGCAGAGAAACAGGCGGGACCTACAATGAGCAGTTCTTC
TRBV28	TRBD1	TRBJ1-5	NA	CASRTRTGGGNQPQHF	TGTGCCAGCAGAACCCGGACAGGAGGGGGCAATCAGCCCCAGCATTTT
TRBV2	TRBD1	TRBJ2-7	NA	CASRADRVGEQYF	TGTGCCAGCAGAGCGGACAGGGTAGGAGAGCAGTACTTC
TRBV19	NA	TRBJ2-7	NA	CASSISGLSYEQYF	TGTGCCAGTAGTATAAGCGGCCTGTCCTACGAGCAGTACTTC
TRBV7-2	TRBD2	TRBJ2-1	NA	CASSLETSGRLYNEQFF	TGTGCCAGCAGCTTAGAAACTAGCGGGAGGTTGTACAATGAGCAGTTCTTC
TRBV7-8	TRBD2	TRBJ2-7	NA	CASSSRRLAGYEQYF	TGTGCCAGCAGCTCAAGACGTCTAGCGGGATACGAGCAGTACTTC
TRBV19	NA	TRBJ1-1	NA	CASSMVRSTEAFF	TGTGCCAGTAGTATGGTGCGGAGCACTGAAGCTTTCTTT